The 3 T cell receptor beta chains reported below all come from one sample, sequenced in a study of blood T cell repertoires in COVID-19. The assay was immunoSEQ multiplex PCR, and TCRdb's table has in-frame clones only and misses some. The table shows about 110,000 clones, with over 65% occurring only once. What was sequenced was peripheral blood. Receptors were obtained from an elderly woman with acute or convalescent COVID-19.

This clone was seen a handful of times. The chain links TRBV19 to TRBJ1-4; 9 bases map to TRBD1. Germline lookup yields CDR1 LNHDA and CDR2 SQIVND (reference sequence). Germline trimming cut 4 bases from V and 6 bases from J; bases unmatched to any gene: 3. CDR3 size: 14 residues. This CDR3 is CASSTGTGYEKLFF. The DNA for the CDR3 is TGTGCCAGTAGTACCGGGACAGGGTATGAAAAACTGTTTTTT.

This chain joins TRBV15 and TRBJ1-4, with D hard to call. The CDR3 is 14 residues long. V dropped 0 bases and J dropped 4 bases, with 6 bases sitting between them. CDR1 is LNHNV and CDR2 is YYDKDF in the germline V gene (reference sequence). The CDR3 loop is CATSRDLGNEKLFF. DNA of the CDR3: TGTGCCACCAGCAGAGATCTCGGTAATGAAAAACTGTTTTTT.

The CDR3 DNA sequence: TGTGCCAGTAGTCCAGGGTGGGAGACCCAGTACTTC. Protein product: CASSPGWETQYF. The rearrangement links TRBV19 to TRBJ2-5, with D maybe TRBD1 (5 bases). CDR1 is LNHDA, CDR2 SQIVND, per germline (reference sequence). V dropped 5 bases and J dropped 5 bases, with 9 bases sitting between them. The CDR3 has 12 residues.